A selection of T cell receptor beta chains follows, all from one sample in a study of blood T cell repertoires in COVID-19. Data came from immunoSEQ multiplex PCR; TCRdb stores just in-frame clones and leaves some out. Of under 400,000 clones in the sample, 65% to 90% were seen once. The sample taken for sequencing was PBMCs or T cells enriched from blood (not recorded which). The receptors originated from a woman in her forties with acute COVID-19. CDR3s include the opening cysteine and the closing phenylalanine or tryptophan.

CASSKSGELFF TRBJ2-2 TRBV21-1
CASSLGVGDRIQETQYF TRBJ2-5 TRBV11-2
CASSTLARNEQFF TRBJ2-1 TRBV12-3/TRBV12-4
CASSAGQGSNQPQHF TRBJ1-5 TRBV7-2
CASSPQGFGYTF TRBJ1-2 TRBV7-9
CASSLAREQPQHF TRBJ1-5 TRBV7-2
CASSSLGGFTGELFF TRBJ2-2 TRBV19
CSGTDRAGNEQFF TRBJ2-1 TRBV29-1
CASSISLGENTEAFF TRBJ1-1 TRBV7-9
CASSLQQGGVMNTEAFF TRBJ1-1 TRBV5-1
CASVEQGGAGNSPLHF TRBJ1-6 TRBV7-9
CASSVAGNNSPLHF TRBJ1-6 TRBV9
CASSTGTGDYEQYF TRBJ2-7 TRBV7-9
CASSLDGQGKGNTEAFF TRBJ1-1 TRBV5-1
CATSDLYGTGIGNTIYF TRBJ1-3 TRBV24-1
CASSHPQGGSYEQYF TRBJ2-7 TRBV3-1/TRBV3-2
CASSLAYRSGRYEQYF TRBJ2-7 TRBV5-1
CASSPPGGGADTQYF TRBJ2-3 TRBV18
CASSRTGPDTQYF TRBJ2-3 TRBV28
CASSPPGQVLQYF TRBJ2-7 TRBV7-8
CASSFDRGSPLHF TRBJ1-6 TRBV11-3
CASSYGHGQGGTEAFF TRBJ1-1 TRBV5-1
CASSPTGGAGSGYTF TRBJ1-2 TRBV4-2
CASSYKETQYF TRBJ2-5 TRBV5-1
CASSLEASGIRGELFF TRBJ2-2 TRBV5-1
CASSPRQGDSPLHF TRBJ1-6 TRBV18
CASSYSNSLEAFF TRBJ1-1 TRBV6-5
CAGRTGTAYGYTF TRBJ1-2 TRBV10-3
CASSSYRDRPNQPQHF TRBJ1-5 TRBV28
CASTLTGASYEQYF TRBJ2-7 TRBV6-5
CASSWPLRQGATGELFF TRBJ2-2 TRBV11-2
CASSLTGIQPQHF TRBJ1-5 TRBV7-2
CASSLAGAYQETQYF TRBJ2-5 TRBV7-2
CASSQDRGTGYSPLHF TRBJ1-6 TRBV3-1/TRBV3-2
CASSVVGTGANEQFF TRBJ2-1 TRBV9
CASSPSGNPVQETQYF TRBJ2-5 TRBV4-3
CASSESGAWYF TRBJ2-5 TRBV25-1
CASSFYLDGITGDTEAFF TRBJ1-1 TRBV6-2/TRBV6-3
CASSQLGPNEKLFF TRBJ1-4 TRBV4-3
CASSSGLRWRETQYF TRBJ2-5 TRBV7-2
CASSIAGSGNTIYF TRBJ1-3 TRBV19
CASSLASSALAGVASYNEQFF TRBJ2-1 TRBV7-2
CASSQTGTGNTIYF TRBJ1-3 TRBV4-2
CASSPRTYEQYF TRBJ2-7 TRBV6-2/TRBV6-3
CASSREVEAARRTPQHF TRBJ1-5 TRBV7-2
CASSQDRGRSYEQYF TRBJ2-7 TRBV4-1
CASHTTGYNSPLHF TRBJ1-6 TRBV25-1
CASSSGTYFSYNSPLHF TRBJ1-6 TRBV7-9
CASTGTSGITGELFF TRBJ2-2 TRBV27
CASSTTPGNTGELFF TRBJ2-2 TRBV9